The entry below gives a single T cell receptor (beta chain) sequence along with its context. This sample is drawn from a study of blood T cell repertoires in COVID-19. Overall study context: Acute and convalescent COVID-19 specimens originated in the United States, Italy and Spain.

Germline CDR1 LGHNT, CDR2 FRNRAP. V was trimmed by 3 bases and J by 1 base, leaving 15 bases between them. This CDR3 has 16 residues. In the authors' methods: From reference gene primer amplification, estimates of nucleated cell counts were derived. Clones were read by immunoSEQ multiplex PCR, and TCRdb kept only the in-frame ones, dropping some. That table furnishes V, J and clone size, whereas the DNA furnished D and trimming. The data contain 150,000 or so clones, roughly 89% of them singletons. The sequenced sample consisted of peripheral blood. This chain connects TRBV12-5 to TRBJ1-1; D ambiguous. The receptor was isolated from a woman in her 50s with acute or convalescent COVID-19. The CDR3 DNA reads TGTGCTAGTGGTTTCTCCCCGTATAGTCCGAACACTGAAGCTTTCTTT. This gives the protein CASGFSPYSPNTEAFF.